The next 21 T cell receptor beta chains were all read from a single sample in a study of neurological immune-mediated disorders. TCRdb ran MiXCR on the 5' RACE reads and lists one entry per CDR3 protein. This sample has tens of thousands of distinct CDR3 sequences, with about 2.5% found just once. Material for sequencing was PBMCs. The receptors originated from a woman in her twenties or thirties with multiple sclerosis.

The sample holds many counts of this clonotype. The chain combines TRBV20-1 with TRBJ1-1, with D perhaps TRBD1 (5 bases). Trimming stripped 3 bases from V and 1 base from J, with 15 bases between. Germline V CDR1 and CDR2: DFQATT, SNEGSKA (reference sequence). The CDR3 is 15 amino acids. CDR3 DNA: TGCAGTGCTAGGAGTAATAGCGGGGGGAACACTGAAGCTTTCTTT. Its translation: CSARSNSGGNTEAFF.

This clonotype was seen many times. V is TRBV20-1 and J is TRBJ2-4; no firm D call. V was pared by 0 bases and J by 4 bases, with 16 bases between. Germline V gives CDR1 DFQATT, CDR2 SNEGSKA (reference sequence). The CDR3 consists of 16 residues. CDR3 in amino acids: CSARDLLPLVKNIQYF. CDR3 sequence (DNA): TGCAGTGCTAGAGATCTCCTCCCGTTGGTTAAAAACATTCAGTACTTC.

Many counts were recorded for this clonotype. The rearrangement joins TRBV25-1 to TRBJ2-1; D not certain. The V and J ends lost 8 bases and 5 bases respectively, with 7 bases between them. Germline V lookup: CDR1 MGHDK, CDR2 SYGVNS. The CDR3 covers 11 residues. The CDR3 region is CASDGDNEQFF. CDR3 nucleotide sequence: TGTGCCAGCGATGGGGACAATGAGCAGTTCTTC. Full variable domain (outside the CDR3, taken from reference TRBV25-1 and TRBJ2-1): EADIYQTPRYLVIGTGKKITLECSQTMGHDKMYWYQQDPGMELHLIHYSYGVNSTEKGDLSSESTVSRIRTEHFPLTLESARPSHTSQYLCASDGDNEQFFGPGTRLTVL.

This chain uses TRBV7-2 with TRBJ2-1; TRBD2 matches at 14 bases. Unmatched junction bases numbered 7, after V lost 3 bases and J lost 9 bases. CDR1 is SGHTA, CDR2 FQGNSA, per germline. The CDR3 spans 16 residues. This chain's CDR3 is CASSFGGTSGSVEQFF. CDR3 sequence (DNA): TGTGCCAGCAGCTTTGGGGGGACTAGCGGGAGTGTTGAGCAGTTCTTC.

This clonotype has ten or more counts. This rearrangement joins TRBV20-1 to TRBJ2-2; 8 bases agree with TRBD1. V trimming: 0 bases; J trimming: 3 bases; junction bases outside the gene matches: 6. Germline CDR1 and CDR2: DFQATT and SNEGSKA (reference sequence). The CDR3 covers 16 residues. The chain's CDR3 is CSARDSVQGDTGELFF. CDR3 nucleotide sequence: TGCAGTGCTAGAGATAGCGTACAGGGGGACACCGGGGAGCTGTTTTTT.

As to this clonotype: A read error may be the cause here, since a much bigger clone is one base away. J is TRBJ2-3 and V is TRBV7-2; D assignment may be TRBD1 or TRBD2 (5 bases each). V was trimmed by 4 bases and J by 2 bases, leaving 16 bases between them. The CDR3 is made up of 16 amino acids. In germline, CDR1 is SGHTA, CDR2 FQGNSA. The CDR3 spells CASSSSPGRYTDTQYF. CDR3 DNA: TGTGCCAGCAGCTCCTCCCCGGGACGGTACACAGATACGCAGTATTTT.

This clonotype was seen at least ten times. CDR3 coding DNA: TGCAGTGCTAGTATCGGGACAGGACGCTACGAGCAGTACTTC. It translates to CSASIGTGRYEQYF. The rearrangement links TRBV20-1 to TRBJ2-7; 8 positions match TRBD1. Trimming at V came to 3 bases and at J to 3 bases, leaving 7 bases not matched to a gene. This CDR3 has 14 amino acids. Germline V gene sequence: CDR1 DFQATT, CDR2 SNEGSKA (reference sequence).

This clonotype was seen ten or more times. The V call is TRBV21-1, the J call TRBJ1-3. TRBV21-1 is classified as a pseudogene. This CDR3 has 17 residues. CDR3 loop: CASSKVGGRFSGNTIYF. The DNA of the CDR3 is TGTGCCAGCAGCAAAGTGGGAGGCCGGTTCTCTGGAAACACCATATATTTT.

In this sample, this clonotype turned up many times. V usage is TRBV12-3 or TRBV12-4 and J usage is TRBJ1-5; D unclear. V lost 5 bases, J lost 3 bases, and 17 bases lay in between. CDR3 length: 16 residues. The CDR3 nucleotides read TGTGCCAGCAGTGCCCCCTTACGGGCCGCCAATCAGCCCCAGCATTTT. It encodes CASSAPLRAANQPQHF.

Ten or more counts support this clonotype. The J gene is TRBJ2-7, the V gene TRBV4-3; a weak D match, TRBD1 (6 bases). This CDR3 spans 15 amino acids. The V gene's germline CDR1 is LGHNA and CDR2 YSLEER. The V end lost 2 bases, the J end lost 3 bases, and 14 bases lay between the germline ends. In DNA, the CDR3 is TGCGCCAGCAGCCAACGCGCAGGGGAATACTACGAGCAGTACTTC. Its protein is CASSQRAGEYYEQYF.

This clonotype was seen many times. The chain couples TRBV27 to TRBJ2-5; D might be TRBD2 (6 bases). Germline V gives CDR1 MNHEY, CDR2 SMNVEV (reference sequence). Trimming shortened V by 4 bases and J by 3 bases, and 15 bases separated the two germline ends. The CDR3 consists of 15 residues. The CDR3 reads CASSSGGATEETQYF. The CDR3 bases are TGTGCCAGCAGTTCTGGAGGGGCGACGGAAGAGACCCAGTACTTC.

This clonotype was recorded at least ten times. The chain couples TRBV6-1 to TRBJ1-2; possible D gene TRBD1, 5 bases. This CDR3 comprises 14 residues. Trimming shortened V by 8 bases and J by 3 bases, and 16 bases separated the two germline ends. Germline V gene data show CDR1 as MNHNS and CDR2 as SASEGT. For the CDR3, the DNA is TGTGCCAGCCGGTCTATCGACAGCTACTATGGCTACACCTTC. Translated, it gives CASRSIDSYYGYTF.

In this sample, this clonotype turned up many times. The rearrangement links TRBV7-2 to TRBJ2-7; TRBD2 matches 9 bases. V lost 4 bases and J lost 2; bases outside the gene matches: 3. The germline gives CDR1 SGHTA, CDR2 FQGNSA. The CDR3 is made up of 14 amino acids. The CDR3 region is CASSWSGRTYEQYF. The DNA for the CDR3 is TGTGCCAGCAGCTGGAGCGGGAGGACCTACGAGCAGTACTTC. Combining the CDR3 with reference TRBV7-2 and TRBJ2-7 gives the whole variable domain GAGVSQSPSNKVTEKGKDVELRCDPISGHTALYWYRQSLGQGLEFLIYFQGNSAPDKSGLPSDRFSAERTGGSVSTLTIQRTQQEDSAVYLCASSWSGRTYEQYFGPGTRLTVT.

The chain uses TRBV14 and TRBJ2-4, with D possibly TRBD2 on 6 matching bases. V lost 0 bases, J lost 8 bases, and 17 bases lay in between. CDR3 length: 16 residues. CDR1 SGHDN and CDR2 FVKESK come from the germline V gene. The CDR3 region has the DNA TGTGCCAGCAGCCAAGATCGTAACGGGAGTGCTGACATTCAGTACTTC. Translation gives CASSQDRNGSADIQYF.

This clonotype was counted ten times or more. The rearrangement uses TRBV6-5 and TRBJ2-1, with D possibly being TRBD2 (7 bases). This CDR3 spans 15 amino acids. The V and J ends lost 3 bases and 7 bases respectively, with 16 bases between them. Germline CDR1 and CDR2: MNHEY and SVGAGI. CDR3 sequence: CASSYWGGTANEQFF. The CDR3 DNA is TGTGCCAGCAGTTATTGGGGGGGCACCGCTAATGAGCAGTTCTTC.

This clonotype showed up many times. Here the CDR3 DNA reads TGCAGTGCTAGAGAATCAGGGGGGCGAGATACGCAGTATTTT. It encodes CSARESGGRDTQYF. The chain has TRBV20-1 and TRBJ2-3; D might be TRBD1 (7 bases). Germline values: CDR1 DFQATT, CDR2 SNEGSKA (reference sequence). The V end was cut by 0 bases, the J end by 5 bases, with 12 bases between. The CDR3 is 14 residues long.

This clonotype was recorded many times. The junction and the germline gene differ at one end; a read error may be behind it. The CDR3 bases are TGCGCCAGCAGGTTGGGGACTAGTCGATCCTACAATGAGCAGTTCTTC. Amino acids: CASRLGTSRSYNEQFF. V is TRBV5-1 and J is TRBJ2-1; 8 bases map to TRBD2. Per the germline V gene, CDR1 is SGHRS and CDR2 is YFSETQ. The CDR3 sequence is 16 residues long.

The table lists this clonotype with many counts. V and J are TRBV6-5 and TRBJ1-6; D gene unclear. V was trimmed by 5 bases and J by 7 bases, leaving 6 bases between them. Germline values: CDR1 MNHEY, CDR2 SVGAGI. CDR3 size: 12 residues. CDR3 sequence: CASSTQNSPLHF. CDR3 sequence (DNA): TGTGCCAGCAGTACCCAGAATTCACCCCTCCACTTT.

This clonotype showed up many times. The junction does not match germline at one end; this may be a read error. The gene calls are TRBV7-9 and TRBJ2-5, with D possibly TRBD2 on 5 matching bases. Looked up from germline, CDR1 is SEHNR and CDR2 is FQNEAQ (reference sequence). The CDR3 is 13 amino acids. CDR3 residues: CASTQAAQETQYF. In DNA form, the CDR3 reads TGTGCGAGCACCCAAGCGGCCCAAGAGACCCAGTACTTC.

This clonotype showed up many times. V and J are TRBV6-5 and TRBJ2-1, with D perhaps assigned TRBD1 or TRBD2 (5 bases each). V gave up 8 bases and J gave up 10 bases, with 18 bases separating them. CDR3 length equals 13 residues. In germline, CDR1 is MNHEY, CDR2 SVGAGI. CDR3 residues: CASAWGQRGEQFF. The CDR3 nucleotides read TGTGCCAGCGCATGGGGCCAGCGAGGGGAGCAGTTCTTC.

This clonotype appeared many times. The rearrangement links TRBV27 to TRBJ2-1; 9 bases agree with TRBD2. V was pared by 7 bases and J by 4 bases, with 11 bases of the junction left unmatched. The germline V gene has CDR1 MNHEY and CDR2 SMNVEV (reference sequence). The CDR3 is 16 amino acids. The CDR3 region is CASKRAGGFDYNEQFF. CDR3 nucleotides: TGTGCCAGCAAGAGAGCGGGAGGCTTCGATTACAATGAGCAGTTCTTC.